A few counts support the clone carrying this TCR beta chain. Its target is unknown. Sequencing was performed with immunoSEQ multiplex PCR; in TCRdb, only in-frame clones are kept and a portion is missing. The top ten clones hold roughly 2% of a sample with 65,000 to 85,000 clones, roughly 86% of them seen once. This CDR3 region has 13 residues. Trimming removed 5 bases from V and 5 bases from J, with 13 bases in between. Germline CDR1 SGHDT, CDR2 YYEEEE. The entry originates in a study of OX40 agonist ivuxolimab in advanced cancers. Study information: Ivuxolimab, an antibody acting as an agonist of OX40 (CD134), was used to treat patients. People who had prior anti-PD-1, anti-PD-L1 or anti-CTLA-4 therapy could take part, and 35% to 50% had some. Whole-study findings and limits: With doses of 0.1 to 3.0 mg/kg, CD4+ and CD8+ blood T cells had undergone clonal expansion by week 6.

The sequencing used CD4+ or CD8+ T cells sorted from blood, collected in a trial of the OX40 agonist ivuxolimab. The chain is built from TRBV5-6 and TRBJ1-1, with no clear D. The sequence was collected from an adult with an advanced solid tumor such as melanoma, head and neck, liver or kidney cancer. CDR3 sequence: CASRGRMGTEAFF. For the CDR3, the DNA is TGTGCCAGCAGAGGTCGAATGGGGACTGAAGCTTTCTTT.